Sequencing of this T cell receptor beta chain was carried out in a study of CD8+ T cells in alopecia areata. Reverse transcribed after extraction, RNA yielded cDNA as the sequencing template. Profiling relied on immunoSEQ multiplex PCR, and the TCRdb table lists in-frame clones only, not all of them. The data contain over 100,000 clones, about 50% of them seen just once; the ten biggest clones take up 0.46%. V lost 4 bases and J lost 4, with 10 bases in between. CDR1 is SGHDT and CDR2 is YYEEEE in the germline V gene. The CDR3 extends over 13 amino acids. Documented treatment: oral pan-JAK inhibitor, 5-10 mg twice daily.

This TCR derives from a human donor with alopecia areata. The material was CD4+ T cells sorted from blood, obtained at week 4, from a patient treated with tofacitinib. The chain couples TRBV5-6 to TRBJ2-3, with D tentatively TRBD1 or TRBD2 (5 bases each). CDR3 bases: TGTGCCAGCAGCGTTGGGGGAGCAGATACGCAGTATTTT. Its protein product is CASSVGGADTQYF.